Listed below are T cell receptor beta chains from one sample, sequenced in a study of CD8+CD57+ T cells in acquired aplastic anemia. TCRdb reprocessed the reads via MiXCR and lists one record per CDR3 protein. This repertoire shows about half a million distinct CDR3 sequences, around a third found once; its top ten account for 0.75% to 0.95%. Sequenced input: sorted CD4+, CD8+, or CD8+CD57+ T cells (not recorded which) from PBMCs. Source of these receptors: a human donor with aplastic anemia. CDR3s include the opening cysteine and the closing phenylalanine or tryptophan. The order of the fields is V gene, J gene, clone size, D gene, CDR3 DNA, CDR3 protein. A D gene is named only where the DNA matches it firmly. Clone size appears in some rows only: once, few, many, or a class for an expanded clone.

V: TRBV10-2
J: TRBJ1-1
size: many
D: NA
DNA: TGCGCCAGCAGTGAGCTTTTGTTCCAGGCTGAAGCTTTCTTT
CDR3: CASSELLFQAEAFF

V: TRBV20-1
J: TRBJ2-1
size: many
D: TRBD2
DNA: TGCAGTGGCGGGGGTGTAGAGCAGTTCTTC
CDR3: CSGGGVEQFF

V: TRBV19
J: TRBJ1-1
size: many
D: NA
DNA: TGTGCCAGTAGTATTATTGGGGGAGTGAACACTGAAGCTTTCTTT
CDR3: CASSIIGGVNTEAFF

V: TRBV7-7
J: TRBJ2-2
size: few
D: TRBD1
DNA: TGTGCTAGCAGCTTGTCAGGGGGTCACACCGGGGAGCTGTTTTTT
CDR3: CASSLSGGHTGELFF

V: TRBV7-8
J: TRBJ2-7
size: many
D: TRBD2
DNA: TGTGCCAGCAGCTTAGAGGGACTAGCCTACGAGCAGTACTTC
CDR3: CASSLEGLAYEQYF

V: TRBV28
J: TRBJ1-5
size: NA
D: NA
DNA: TGTGCCAGCAGTTTCCCCTCGGTTGGGCCCCAGCATTTT
CDR3: CASSFPSVGPQHF

V: TRBV19
J: TRBJ1-6
size: many
D: TRBD1
DNA: TGTGCCAGTGGGCGGACAGGGGACGGTTCACCCCTCCACTTT
CDR3: CASGRTGDGSPLHF

V: TRBV5-1
J: TRBJ2-4
size: few
D: TRBD1
DNA: TGCGCCAGCAGCTCTGGACAGGGAAAAAACATTCAGTACTTC
CDR3: CASSSGQGKNIQYF

V: TRBV29-1
J: TRBJ2-3
size: NA
D: TRBD2
DNA: TGCAGCGTTGATCCAGCGGGGGCCAACACAGATACGCAGTATTTT
CDR3: CSVDPAGANTDTQYF

V: TRBV6-1
J: TRBJ2-7
size: NA
D: NA
DNA: TGTGCCAGCAGGGTCGAAGAGGGACAACTTTCCTACGAGCAGTACTTC
CDR3: CASRVEEGQLSYEQYF

V: TRBV15
J: TRBJ2-5
size: many
D: NA
DNA: TGTGCCACCAGCAGGGGCGCGCTCCAAGAGACCCAGTACTTC
CDR3: CATSRGALQETQYF

V: TRBV15
J: TRBJ2-1
size: few
D: NA
DNA: TGTGCCACCAGCAGACAGGGTCTGGGGTACAATGAGCAGTTCTTC
CDR3: CATSRQGLGYNEQFF

V: TRBV7-3
J: TRBJ2-7
size: many
D: NA
DNA: TGTGCCAGCAGCTTAATACACTCCTACGAGCAGTACTTC
CDR3: CASSLIHSYEQYF

V: TRBV2
J: TRBJ1-1
size: few
D: TRBD1
DNA: TGTGCCAGCAGTGCCAACAGGGGTGAAGCTTTCTTT
CDR3: CASSANRGEAFF

V: TRBV2
J: TRBJ2-7
size: many
D: NA
DNA: TGTGCCAGCAGTGAAGCGACCGGGACAAAGAGCTACGAGCAGTACTTC
CDR3: CASSEATGTKSYEQYF

V: TRBV20-1
J: TRBJ1-2
size: many
D: NA
DNA: TGCAGTGCTAGGATGGGAAACTATGGCTACACCTTC
CDR3: CSARMGNYGYTF

V: TRBV2
J: TRBJ2-3
size: NA
D: NA
DNA: TGTGCCAGCCACGGACAGTCCAGGGTTACAGATACGCAGTATTTT
CDR3: CASHGQSRVTDTQYF

V: TRBV7-7
J: TRBJ2-1
size: many
D: TRBD2
DNA: TGTGCTAGCAGCTTAAGCGGGAGGTTCAATGAGCAGTTCTTC
CDR3: CASSLSGRFNEQFF

V: TRBV20-1
J: TRBJ2-7
size: few
D: NA
DNA: TGCAGTGCTAGAGATCCTACAGGGCGCTCCTACGAGCAGTACTTC
CDR3: CSARDPTGRSYEQYF

V: TRBV5-4
J: TRBJ2-7
size: many
D: NA
DNA: TGTGCCAGCAGCTTAGACGCAGGGGTCTCCTACGAGCAGTACTTC
CDR3: CASSLDAGVSYEQYF

V: TRBV7-6
J: TRBJ1-5
size: NA
D: NA
DNA: TGTGCCAGCAGCTTAGCGTCAGGGTATCAGCCCCAGCATTTT
CDR3: CASSLASGYQPQHF

V: TRBV29-1
J: TRBJ2-7
size: NA
D: TRBD1
DNA: TGCAGCGCGGAGGGACAGGAGTCCTACGAGCAGTACTTC
CDR3: CSAEGQESYEQYF

V: TRBV29-1
J: TRBJ2-7
size: once
D: TRBD1
DNA: TGCAGCGTTGAAGTCCCGGGACAGGGGGCCTACGAGCAGTACTTC
CDR3: CSVEVPGQGAYEQYF

V: TRBV2
J: TRBJ2-1
size: many
D: TRBD2
DNA: TGTGCCAGCAGTGATTTCCCTAGCGGGTCGAATGAGCAGTTCTTC
CDR3: CASSDFPSGSNEQFF

V: TRBV7-3
J: TRBJ2-7
size: NA
D: TRBD1
DNA: TGTGCCAGCAGCCACGGGACAGGGGTAGCCTACGAGCAGTACTTC
CDR3: CASSHGTGVAYEQYF

V: TRBV20-1
J: TRBJ2-7
size: NA
D: TRBD2
DNA: TGCAGTGCCCCTGGGACTAGCGTTACCTACGAGCAGTACTTC
CDR3: CSAPGTSVTYEQYF

V: TRBV7-9
J: TRBJ1-3
size: NA
D: NA
DNA: TGTGCCAGCAGCGGTAGCGGGGGAAACACCATATATTTT
CDR3: CASSGSGGNTIYF

V: TRBV7-8
J: TRBJ2-3
size: many
D: NA
DNA: TGTGCCAGCAGCCCGTCCGTTCAGGATACGCAGTATTTT
CDR3: CASSPSVQDTQYF

V: TRBV19
J: TRBJ1-1
size: many
D: NA
DNA: TGTGCCAGCCACTCAGGGTTTACTGAAGCTTTCTTT
CDR3: CASHSGFTEAFF

V: TRBV10-3
J: TRBJ2-7
size: many
D: NA
DNA: TGTGCCATCAGTCCCGTCGGGGACTACGAGCAGTACTTC
CDR3: CAISPVGDYEQYF

V: TRBV10-3
J: TRBJ2-1
size: many
D: TRBD1
DNA: TGTGCCACCAAGACAGGGGGTGCCTACAATGAGCAGTTCTTC
CDR3: CATKTGGAYNEQFF

V: TRBV12-3/TRBV12-4
J: TRBJ1-6
size: NA
D: NA
DNA: TGTGCCAGCAGTTTAAGGGGGGGTGGTGTGAGCTCCTATAATTCACCCCTCCACTTT
CDR3: CASSLRGGGVSSYNSPLHF

V: TRBV24-1
J: TRBJ1-1
size: many
D: NA
DNA: TGTGCCACCAGTGGGGCTATGGCTTCTGAAGCTTTCTTT
CDR3: CATSGAMASEAFF

V: TRBV3-1
J: TRBJ1-5
size: few
D: TRBD1
DNA: TGTGCCAGCAGCCGACAGGGTGGGACGGAGCCCCAGCATTTT
CDR3: CASSRQGGTEPQHF

V: TRBV2
J: TRBJ2-1
size: NA
D: NA
DNA: TGTGCCAGCAGACGAGGCGAGGGGGGGGACAATGAGCAGTTCTTC
CDR3: CASRRGEGGDNEQFF

V: TRBV9
J: TRBJ1-1
size: many
D: NA
DNA: TGTGCCAGCAGCGTCAACACGATAGAAGGCACTGAAGCTTTCTTT
CDR3: CASSVNTIEGTEAFF

V: TRBV2
J: TRBJ1-4
size: many
D: TRBD1
DNA: TGTGCCACCGCGAGACAGGGGGTCGGAAATGAAAAACTGTTTTTT
CDR3: CATARQGVGNEKLFF

V: TRBV11-2
J: TRBJ1-6
size: many
D: TRBD1
DNA: TGTGCCAGCAACGAAAAGGGGGGACAGGGGGCTTATAATTCACCCCTCCACTTT
CDR3: CASNEKGGQGAYNSPLHF

V: TRBV19
J: TRBJ2-1
size: NA
D: TRBD1
DNA: TGTGCCAGTAGTATTACAGGGGCGGGTGAGCAGTTCTTC
CDR3: CASSITGAGEQFF

V: TRBV6-2/TRBV6-3
J: TRBJ1-5
size: NA
D: NA
DNA: TGTGCCAGCAGCGCAACGGCCCTCACTTTCAGCAATCAGCCCCAGCATTTT
CDR3: CASSATALTFSNQPQHF

V: TRBV5-1
J: TRBJ2-7
size: NA
D: TRBD2
DNA: TGCGCCAGCAGCCCTGATTTGTTAGCTAGCGGGAGCCACGAGCAGTACTTC
CDR3: CASSPDLLASGSHEQYF

V: TRBV6-1
J: TRBJ1-4
size: NA
D: NA
DNA: TGTGCCAGCCAGGCAGGTCTCGGAACTAATGAAAAACTGTTTTTT
CDR3: CASQAGLGTNEKLFF

V: TRBV5-8
J: TRBJ2-5
size: NA
D: TRBD1
DNA: TGTGCCAGCAGCTCAGGAAGACAGGGGGCAGGAGAGACCCAGTACTTC
CDR3: CASSSGRQGAGETQYF

V: TRBV10-3
J: TRBJ1-2
size: NA
D: TRBD1
DNA: TGTGCCATCAGGTCGACAGGGGACTGGGGCTACACCTTC
CDR3: CAIRSTGDWGYTF

V: TRBV19
J: TRBJ2-5
size: NA
D: NA
DNA: TGTGCCAGTACCCAGAGATGGGCGGCACAAGAGACCCAGTACTTC
CDR3: CASTQRWAAQETQYF

V: TRBV12-3/TRBV12-4
J: TRBJ2-7
size: few
D: NA
DNA: TGTGCCAGCAGTTTTTTGGGGCGGGTCGGTGGCAACTACGAGCAGTACTTC
CDR3: CASSFLGRVGGNYEQYF

V: TRBV19
J: TRBJ2-7
size: many
D: NA
DNA: TGTGCCAGTAGTATCGGGACGGAGTCCTACGAGCAGTACTTC
CDR3: CASSIGTESYEQYF

V: TRBV3-1
J: TRBJ2-1
size: NA
D: NA
DNA: TGTGCCAGCAGCCAAGATCGAGGTGAGCAGTTCTTC
CDR3: CASSQDRGEQFF